This TCR beta chain appears in the sequencing data of a study of cytomegalovirus exposure and HLA in healthy donors (TCRdb year 2017). At the level of the whole study: An earlier analysis of roughly 500 of the donors reported under 300 Gb of sequence data and 117 million unique TCR beta sequences obtained from 150 million to 200 million T cells. An early release that covered some 640 HLA-typed donors contained approximately 300 gigabases of sequencing data and 80 million or so unique TCR sequences. Of the roughly 400 genotyped donors, 65% to 90% fell in the genetic ancestry cluster associated with self-reported Caucasian donors. The aim of the study was to test whether cataloging public T cell receptors could identify signatures of past pathogen exposure. The study profiled the T cell repertoires of under 700 subjects by immunosequencing and related them to cytomegalovirus serostatus. In addition to the first cohort of 666 subjects, a separate validation cohort of about 120 different subjects was used. To predict cytomegalovirus infection status, the study combined high-throughput TCR immunosequencing, statistical association of individual TCRs with disease status, and machine learning. In a later analysis, previously published TCR beta repertoires from 670 or so donors were re-analyzed and high-resolution HLA genotyping was added so that TCR occurrence patterns could be studied. The later analysis used no new phenotypic data to find candidate immune exposures, relying instead on TCR beta sequences and their occurrence across donors. An earlier analysis of about 620 of the donors applied high-throughput TCR beta sequencing to assess whether each TCR beta V gene segment acted as functional or pseudogenic. Donor age, sex, ethnicity and CMV serostatus were compiled alongside the repertoire data. A later genetic analysis used genome-wide SNP genotypes for about three fifths of the 666 donors, treating that subset as a discovery cohort. Every discovery cohort repertoire had been produced on one sequencing platform. HLA typing covered class I and class II loci at four-digit resolution. The number of donors typed differed by locus, with about 629-630 for A, B, C, DRB1 and DQB1, over 500 for DQA1, 600 to 610 for DPA1, and some 450 for DPB1. A handful of DR-DQ haplotypes were handled as single units for association and clustering because linkage in the cohort was strong. Among about 390 genotyped donors of the cohort, an average of approximately 240,000 unique TCR beta nucleotide sequences were sequenced per donor, roughly a sixth of them non-productive.

The cohort consisted of hundreds of healthy bone marrow donors. At the time of sampling, every cohort member was nominally healthy, though immune exposures that went unrecorded were likely present. The donor was CMV seronegative and belonged to the group of 350 or so seronegative cohort members. Every donor gave a peripheral blood sample, and the peripheral blood mononuclear cells from that sample were used for TCR beta sequencing. The Qiagen DNeasy Blood Extraction Kit was used to extract genomic DNA from the blood cell samples. This clone was recorded only once. It lacks a known antigen. Base qualities were left out, and no much larger clone turns up one base away. CDR1 SQVTM and CDR2 ANQGSEA are derived from the germline V gene. The CDR3, cysteine through phenylalanine, is 12 amino acids long. Just CDR3 DNA is preserved here, 36 bases in frame from base 1. V sheds 7 bases and J sheds 0 bases, leaving 9 bases between their ends.

Receptors were amplified or captured by the immunoSEQ multiplex PCR assay. For the multiplex PCR, a mixture combining 60 forward primers for TCR Vbeta segments and 13 reverse primers for TCR Jbeta segments was used. A multiplex PCR assay on genomic DNA amplified the CDR3 region of rearranged TCR beta genes. The amplified TCR beta libraries were sequenced on the Illumina HiSeq System as 87-base-pair reads. For the original study's pipeline: Across the 600 to 700 repertoires, a later analysis counted 75 million to 90 million unique TCR beta chains, around 11 million of which were shared by at least two donors. Raw reads were error-corrected and collapsed into unique sequences by a nearest-neighbor algorithm in which closely related sequences were merged to remove PCR and sequencing errors. CDR3 sequences were aligned to IMGT reference sequences to assign V, D and J gene segments. Each retained sequence needed at least a six-nucleotide match to both a V gene segment and a J gene segment. Rearrangements were classified as productive when the CDR3 lacked stop codons and remained in frame with V and J, and all other rearrangements were classified as non-productive. CDR3 was defined by IMGT convention, running from the second conserved V-encoded cysteine to the conserved J-encoded phenylalanine. In an earlier analysis of around 600 of the donors, sequences lacking an unambiguous match to a single V gene segment were excluded. In an earlier analysis of about 590 of the donors, a V segment was called functional when productive rearrangements were above 56.7%, and segregating when the standard deviation between donors exceeded 5%. A statistical classification framework was developed to diagnose cytomegalovirus status using the catalog of TCR beta chain sequences. A later analysis assigned V and J genes by comparing TCR nucleotide sequences with IMGT/GENE-DB human TR gene sequences. A later analysis assigned CDR3 sequences and most-parsimonious VDJ recombination scenarios with the TCRdist pipeline. In a later analysis, every TCR beta chain was defined by the combination of its CDR3 amino acid sequence and its V-gene family, and reads without a unique V-gene family were dropped. As a way to deal with suspected cross-contamination and a sequencing artifact, a later analysis dropped 450 to 600 nucleotide sequences that were highly shared and had low generation probability. In a later analysis, a clonal expansion index was calculated for each public chain from normalized within-repertoire ranks of inferred template counts. In a later analysis, generation probabilities were computed with a VDJ recombination model fitted to out-of-frame rearrangements, and the resulting probabilities were checked against IGoR. A later analysis scored TCR-TCR, TCR-HLA and TCR-CMV co-occurrence with hypergeometric tests, applying a repertoire-size bias correction to TCR pairs. False discovery rates were estimated in a later analysis by permuting HLA or CMV assignments 20 times. In a later analysis, co-occurring TCRs were grouped using DBSCAN, and TCRdist sequence similarity was added for clustering within HLA-allele-positive subsets. Repertoires with fewer than 30,000 or more than 120,000 public chains were left out of co-occurrence clustering, as were five repertoires with anomalous nucleotide sharing. Sourced from immuneACCESS, this table was stored by TCRdb with only in-frame sequences that have V and J called. A share of the clones is absent; for the studies checked, an unresolved V gene accounts for under half, and the remainder has no known explanation. V, J and clone size were drawn from that table, and D and trimming were deduced from the DNA. The sample yields over 150,000 clones; more than 60% were counted once. Jointly, the top ten make up over 4.5% of the sample.

Study-wide findings and limitations: V-gene and J-gene trimming of TCR beta chains was associated with a missense DCLRE1C variant in a later genetic analysis, and the association was replicated in an independent cohort. Because HLA typing was unavailable for some donors at each locus, only the typed subset was used in association tests. Linkage disequilibrium might explain the correlated functional status among segregating V segments, but an unknown experimental factor could not be excluded. CMV serostatus was the only immune exposure information available for the cohort. Assigning TCR associations to individual alleles was difficult when HLA alleles, especially DR and DQ, strongly co-occurred. The presence/absence analyses assumed that sequencing depth was roughly uniform across donors, and that assumption may not be true. A further reported finding was that TCR beta sequences accurately predicted the HLA-A and HLA-B alleles for most subjects in the first cohort. A later analysis reported that several top co-occurrence clusters appeared linked to parvovirus B19, influenza, CMV and Epstein-Barr virus. In this cohort, only TCR beta chains were sequenced, and detectable features were limited by the absence of alpha or paired-chain data. A later genetic analysis reported fewer N-insertions in productive TCRs among donors in an Asian-associated ancestry cluster than the roughly 670-donor mean. In a later analysis, TCR association rates were found to vary across HLA loci, with the most associated TCRs seen for DRB1 alleles and the fewest for HLA-C alleles. In an earlier analysis of some 540 of the donors, most TCR beta V segments appeared in productive rearrangements about 87% or about 30% of the time, broadly matching IMGT annotations. Because counts were too low, 15 to 20 rarely observed V segments, including chromosome 9 orphons, were left out of the earlier analysis of about 620 of the donors. According to the authors, the approach could potentially be generalized to other disease states and immunological phenotypes. In vitro tests confirmed that a few of the cytomegalovirus-associated TCR beta chains recognize cytomegalovirus antigens. Some IMGT-functional V segments, including TRBV6-2 and TRBV6-3, could not be distinguished by the 87-base-pair reads and were therefore excluded. According to a later analysis, most CMV-associated TCR beta chains appeared to be HLA-restricted, and the HLA associations seemed to be driven largely by CMV exposure. Most TCR sequences were seen in very few donors, while some public TCRs were found in many individuals. In a later analysis, HLA-associated TCR beta chains were found to be more clonally expanded and to have lower generation probabilities than equally common non-associated chains. In both the original and validation cohorts, the classifier was reported to diagnose cytomegalovirus status with high specificity and sensitivity. The sequencing pipeline was judged likely to have produced a cluster of highly shared sequence variants as a technical artifact. A total of fewer than 200 TCR beta chains were listed by the study as associated with cytomegalovirus. Specific HLA alleles were associated with 15,000 to 20,000 TCR beta sequences at a false discovery rate of 0.05 in a later analysis.

The TCR sequence derives from a male donor in good health and CMV-seronegative. The chain is made from TRBV29-1 and TRBJ1-1; the best D guess is TRBD1, with 5 bases matching. Sequencing used PBMCs. The sequence in DNA is TGCAGCGCCGGGGGTGTGAACACTGAAGCTTTCTTT. Translated, it reads CSAGGVNTEAFF.